The rows below give T cell receptor beta chains drawn from one sample of a study of T cell repertoires in cytomegalovirus infection. For these receptors, no antigen is known. TCRdb re-called the reads with MiXCR, one entry per CDR3 protein. In the table there are 700,000 to 950,000 distinct CDR3 sequences, 30% to 35% of which are singletons. Sequencing was performed on cultured CD8+ T cells from PBMCs, taken from culture after CMV antigen stimulation. The source is a human donor in good health (CMV status not recorded). Some clones in this sample may be carry-over from other donors' samples. The conserved cysteine and the conserved F or W are not part of the CDR3 here. Each record gives: V gene, CDR3 protein.

v_call: TRBV13; cdr3_aa: ASSSRLTAGGLNNEQF
v_call: TRBV4-1; cdr3_aa: ASSQVRRALATEAF
v_call: TRBV7-8; cdr3_aa: ASSLVPSWPRPNSEAF
v_call: TRBV24-1; cdr3_aa: ATSDWTGGIDTQY
v_call: TRBV7-9; cdr3_aa: ASSTQGAGNYGYT
v_call: TRBV2; cdr3_aa: ASSEGGGGAYEQF
v_call: TRBV10-3; cdr3_aa: AISDQLIRDRGPLNYGYT
v_call: TRBV2; cdr3_aa: ASKKDRLNSPLH
v_call: TRBV6-2/TRBV6-3; cdr3_aa: ASSLQGMGNEQF
v_call: TRBV27; cdr3_aa: ASSLSPGGVYGYT
v_call: TRBV12-3/TRBV12-4; cdr3_aa: ASSSVEIETQY
v_call: TRBV7-6; cdr3_aa: ASSALLGSIRPNTGELF
v_call: TRBV27; cdr3_aa: ASKAEQANYGYT
v_call: TRBV27; cdr3_aa: ASSSLGRTHEQY
v_call: TRBV27; cdr3_aa: ASSLRVEETQY
v_call: TRBV6-1; cdr3_aa: ASTMHPPGELF
v_call: TRBV5-5; cdr3_aa: ASSAEGGGPYTGELF
v_call: TRBV2; cdr3_aa: ASSYPQGIPQETQY
v_call: TRBV27; cdr3_aa: ASSTRTMVRDTQY
v_call: TRBV12-3/TRBV12-4; cdr3_aa: ASSWVRNTEAF
v_call: TRBV6-1; cdr3_aa: ASTSGKAPEAF
v_call: TRBV12-3/TRBV12-4; cdr3_aa: ASSFMAGQETQY
v_call: TRBV7-6; cdr3_aa: ASSFQGGWPTYEQY
v_call: TRBV6-5; cdr3_aa: ASSPLSAGTSGGSSYNEQF
v_call: TRBV5-5; cdr3_aa: ASTERPGHRTSYNSPLH
v_call: TRBV28; cdr3_aa: ASSPVMDGETQY
v_call: TRBV3-1; cdr3_aa: ASSQARDSPLPHTEAF
v_call: TRBV2; cdr3_aa: ASSERTGWANVLT